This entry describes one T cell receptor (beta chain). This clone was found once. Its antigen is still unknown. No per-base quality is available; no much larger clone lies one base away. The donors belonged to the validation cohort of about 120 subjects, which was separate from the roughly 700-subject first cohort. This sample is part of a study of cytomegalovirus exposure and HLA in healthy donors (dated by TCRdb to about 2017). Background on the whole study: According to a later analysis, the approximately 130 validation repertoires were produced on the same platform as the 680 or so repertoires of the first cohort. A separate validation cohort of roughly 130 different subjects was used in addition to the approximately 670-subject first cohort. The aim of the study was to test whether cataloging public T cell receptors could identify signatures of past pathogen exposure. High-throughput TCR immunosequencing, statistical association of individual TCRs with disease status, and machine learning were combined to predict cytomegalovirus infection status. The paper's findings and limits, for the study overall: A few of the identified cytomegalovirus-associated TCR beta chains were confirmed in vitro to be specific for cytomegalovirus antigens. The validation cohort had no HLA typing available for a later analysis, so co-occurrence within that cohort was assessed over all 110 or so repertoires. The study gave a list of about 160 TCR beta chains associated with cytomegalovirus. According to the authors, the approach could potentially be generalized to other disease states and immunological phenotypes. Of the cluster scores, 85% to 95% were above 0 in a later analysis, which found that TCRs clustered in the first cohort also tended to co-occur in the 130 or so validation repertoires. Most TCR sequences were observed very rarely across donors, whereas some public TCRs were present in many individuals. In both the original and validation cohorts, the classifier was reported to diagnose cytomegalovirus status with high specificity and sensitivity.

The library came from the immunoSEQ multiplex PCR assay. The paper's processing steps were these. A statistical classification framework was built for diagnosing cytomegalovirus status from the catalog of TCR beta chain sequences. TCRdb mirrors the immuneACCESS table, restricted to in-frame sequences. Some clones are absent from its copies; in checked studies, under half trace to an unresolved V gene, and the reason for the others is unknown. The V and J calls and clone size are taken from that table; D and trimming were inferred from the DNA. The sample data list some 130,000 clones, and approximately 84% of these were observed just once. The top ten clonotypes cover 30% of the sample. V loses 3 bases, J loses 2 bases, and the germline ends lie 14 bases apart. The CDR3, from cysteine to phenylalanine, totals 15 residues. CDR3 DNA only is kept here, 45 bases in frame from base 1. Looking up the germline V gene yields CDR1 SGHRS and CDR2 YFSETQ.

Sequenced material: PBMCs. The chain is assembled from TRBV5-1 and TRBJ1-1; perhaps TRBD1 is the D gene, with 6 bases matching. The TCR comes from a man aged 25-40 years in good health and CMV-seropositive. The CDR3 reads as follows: CASSWTRGGNTEAFF. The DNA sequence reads TGCGCCAGCAGCTGGACGAGGGGGGGCAACACTGAAGCTTTCTTT.